This T cell receptor (beta chain) was captured by sequencing in a study of cytomegalovirus exposure and HLA in healthy donors. Study as a whole: Counted in an early data release were 85 million or so unique TCRs from HLA-typed donors. Across more than 350 genotyped donors, approximately 81% landed in the Caucasian-associated ancestry cluster. Whole-study results and caveats: In terms of immune exposure information, only CMV serostatus was available. Reportedly, fewer N-insertions than the roughly 700-donor mean appeared in an Asian-associated ancestry cluster in a later analysis.

CDR3 length: 14 amino acids. In germline, CDR1 is SGHTA, CDR2 FQGNSA. V shed 5 bases and J 8 bases; nucleotides not matched to a gene: 10. This clone came up a few times. The antigen remains undetermined. It was with 60 Vbeta and 13 Jbeta primers that the PCR ran. Sequenced by immunoSEQ multiplex PCR; TCRdb stores in-frame clones only, minus some. Seen here are around 110,000 clones, roughly four fifths observed once, and the top ten hold around 2.8%. This receptor was identified in a male donor in good health and CMV-seropositive. This chain uses TRBV7-2 with TRBJ1-1; 8 bases line up with TRBD1. Source material: PBMCs. CDR3 amino acids: CASSPGQGIGEAFF. As DNA, the CDR3 is TGTGCCAGCAGCCCAGGACAGGGAATCGGGGAAGCTTTCTTT. Together with reference TRBV7-2 and TRBJ1-1, the CDR3 gives the full variable domain: GAGVSQSPSNKVTEKGKDVELRCDPISGHTALYWYRQSLGQGLEFLIYFQGNSAPDKSGLPSDRFSAERTGGSVSTLTIQRTQQEDSAVYLCASSPGQGIGEAFFGQGTRLTVV.